The 4 T cell receptor beta chains below were found in one sample sequenced in a study of cytotoxic CD8 clonotypes in ibrutinib-treated CLL. Assay: immunoSEQ multiplex PCR; the TCRdb copy retains only in-frame clones and omits some. The sample has under 150,000 clones, over 75% seen once; the top ten hold roughly 7.2%. The sequenced sample was PBMCs, obtained after 36 months of ibrutinib treatment. The receptors were gathered from a human donor with chronic lymphocytic leukemia.

This chain connects TRBV19 to TRBJ2-3; 7 bases line up with TRBD2. Germline loops: CDR1 LNHDA, CDR2 SQIVND (reference sequence). V dropped 3 bases and J dropped 0; count of bases not matched to a gene: 12. The CDR3 length is 18 residues. CDR3: CASSIVLLAVYSTDTQYF. The CDR3 DNA is TGTGCCAGTAGTATCGTACTTCTAGCGGTTTATAGCACAGATACGCAGTATTTT.

As to this clone: Other DNA sequences in this specimen translate into the identical CDR3. The chain recombines TRBV10-1 with TRBJ1-2; TRBD1 is a possible D gene (5 bases). Germline CDR1 reads WNHNN; CDR2 reads SYGVQD (reference sequence). V lost 2 bases and J lost 5, with 12 bases in between. This CDR3 has 14 residues. CDR3 protein: CASSERRDGYGYTF. As DNA, the CDR3 is TGCGCCAGCAGTGAGCGTAGGGACGGGTATGGCTACACCTTC.

This clone appeared a single time. The CDR3 loop is CASSIGLAGVADTQYF. CDR3 bases: TGTGCCAGCAGTATCGGACTAGCGGGAGTCGCGGATACGCAGTATTTT. The chain carries TRBV6-6 and TRBJ2-3, with 13 bases fitting TRBD2. The CDR3 runs 16 residues. Germline V gene sequence: CDR1 MNHNY, CDR2 SVGAGI (reference sequence). Trimming cost V 5 bases and J 6 bases; bases outside gene matches: 8.

The V and J genes are TRBV10-3 and TRBJ1-2; perhaps TRBD1 as D (6 bases). Trimming left V 3 bases short and J 4 bases short, with 15 bases between. The length of the CDR3 is 15 residues. The germline V gene encodes CDR1 ENHRY and CDR2 SYGVKD. The CDR3 loop is CAISDVVGQIYGYTF. As DNA, the CDR3 is TGTGCCATCAGTGATGTTGTCGGACAGATCTATGGCTACACCTTC.